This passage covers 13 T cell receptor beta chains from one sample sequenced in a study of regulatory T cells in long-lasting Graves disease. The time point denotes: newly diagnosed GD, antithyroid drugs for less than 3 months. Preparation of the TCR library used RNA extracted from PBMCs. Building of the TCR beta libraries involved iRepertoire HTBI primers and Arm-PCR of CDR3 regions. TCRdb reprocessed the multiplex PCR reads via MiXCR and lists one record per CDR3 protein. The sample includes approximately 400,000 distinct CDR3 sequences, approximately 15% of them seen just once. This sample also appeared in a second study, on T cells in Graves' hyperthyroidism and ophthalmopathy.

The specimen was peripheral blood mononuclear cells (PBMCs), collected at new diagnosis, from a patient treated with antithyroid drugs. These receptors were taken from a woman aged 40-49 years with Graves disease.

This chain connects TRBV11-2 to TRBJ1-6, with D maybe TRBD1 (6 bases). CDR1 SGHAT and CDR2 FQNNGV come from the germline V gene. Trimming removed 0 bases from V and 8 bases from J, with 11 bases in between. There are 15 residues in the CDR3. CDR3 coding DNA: TGTGCCAGCAGCTTAGAACCAGGGGTTGATTCACCCCTCCACTTT. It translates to CASSLEPGVDSPLHF.

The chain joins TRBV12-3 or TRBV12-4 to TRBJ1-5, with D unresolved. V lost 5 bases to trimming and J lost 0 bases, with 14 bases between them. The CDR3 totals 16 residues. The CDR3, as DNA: TGTGCCAGCAGTCCCGTGCCAGGTCGTAGCAATCAGCCCCAGCATTTT. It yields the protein CASSPVPGRSNQPQHF.

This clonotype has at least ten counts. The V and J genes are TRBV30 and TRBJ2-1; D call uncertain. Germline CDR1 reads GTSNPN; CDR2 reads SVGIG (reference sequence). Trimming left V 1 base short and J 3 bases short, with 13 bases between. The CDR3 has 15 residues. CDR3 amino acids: CAWSASHTNYNEQFF. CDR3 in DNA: TGTGCCTGGAGTGCGAGTCACACCAACTACAATGAGCAGTTCTTC. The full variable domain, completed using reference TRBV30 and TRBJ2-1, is SQTIHQWPATLVQPVGSPLSLECTVEGTSNPNLYWYRQAAGRGLQLLFYSVGIGQISSEVPQNLSASRPQDRQFILSSKKLLLSDSGFYLCAWSASHTNYNEQFFGPGTRLTVL.

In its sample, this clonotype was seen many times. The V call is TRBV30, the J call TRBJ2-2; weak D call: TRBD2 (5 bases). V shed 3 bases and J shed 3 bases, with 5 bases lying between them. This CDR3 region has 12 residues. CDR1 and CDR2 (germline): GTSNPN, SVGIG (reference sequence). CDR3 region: CAWREDTGELFF. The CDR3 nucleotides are TGTGCCTGGAGGGAGGACACCGGGGAGCTGTTTTTT.

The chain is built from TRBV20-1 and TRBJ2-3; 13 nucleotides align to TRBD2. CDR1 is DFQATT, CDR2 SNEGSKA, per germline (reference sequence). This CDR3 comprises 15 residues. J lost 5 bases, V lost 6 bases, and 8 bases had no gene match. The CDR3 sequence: CSATGGLAGRDTQYF. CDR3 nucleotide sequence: TGCAGTGCAACCGGGGGACTAGCGGGAAGAGATACGCAGTATTTT.

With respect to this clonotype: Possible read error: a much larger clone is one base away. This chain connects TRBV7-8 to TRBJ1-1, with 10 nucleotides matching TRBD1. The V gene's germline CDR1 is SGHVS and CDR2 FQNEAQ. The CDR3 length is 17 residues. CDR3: CAGSSTGGEEVNTEAFF. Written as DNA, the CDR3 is TGTGCCGGCAGCTCGACAGGGGGCGAGGAAGTGAACACTGAAGCTTTCTTT.

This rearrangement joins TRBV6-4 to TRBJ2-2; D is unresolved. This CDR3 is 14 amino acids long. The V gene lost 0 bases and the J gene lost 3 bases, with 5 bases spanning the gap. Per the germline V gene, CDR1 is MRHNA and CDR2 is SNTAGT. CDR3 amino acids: CASSDSFDTGELFF. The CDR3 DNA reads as TGTGCCAGCAGTGACTCGTTTGACACCGGGGAGCTGTTTTTT.

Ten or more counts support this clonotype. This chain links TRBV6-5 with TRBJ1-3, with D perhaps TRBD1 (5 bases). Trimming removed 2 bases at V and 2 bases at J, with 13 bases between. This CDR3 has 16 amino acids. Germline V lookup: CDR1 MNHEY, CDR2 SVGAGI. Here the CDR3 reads CASSYGTALTGNTIYF. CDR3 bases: TGTGCCAGCAGTTACGGGACGGCCCTCACTGGAAACACCATATATTTT.

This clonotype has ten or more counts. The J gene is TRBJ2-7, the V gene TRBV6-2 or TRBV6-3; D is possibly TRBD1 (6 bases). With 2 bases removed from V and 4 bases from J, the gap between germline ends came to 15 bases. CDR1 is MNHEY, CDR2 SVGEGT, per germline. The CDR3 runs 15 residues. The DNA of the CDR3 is TGTGCCAGCAGTTACCCGAGACAGGTAGTATACGAGCAGTACTTC. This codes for CASSYPRQVVYEQYF.

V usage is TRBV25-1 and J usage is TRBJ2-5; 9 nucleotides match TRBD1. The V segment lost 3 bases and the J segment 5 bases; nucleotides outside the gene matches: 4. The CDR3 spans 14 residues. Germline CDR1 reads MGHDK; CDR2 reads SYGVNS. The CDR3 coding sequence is TGTGCCAGCAGTGATCGTACAGGGGGCGAGACCCAGTACTTC. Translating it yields CASSDRTGGETQYF.

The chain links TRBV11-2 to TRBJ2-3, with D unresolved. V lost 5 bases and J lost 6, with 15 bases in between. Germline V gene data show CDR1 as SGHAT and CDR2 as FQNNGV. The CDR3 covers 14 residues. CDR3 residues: CASSLNVAWDTQYF. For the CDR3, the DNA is TGTGCCAGCAGCCTTAACGTAGCCTGGGATACGCAGTATTTT.

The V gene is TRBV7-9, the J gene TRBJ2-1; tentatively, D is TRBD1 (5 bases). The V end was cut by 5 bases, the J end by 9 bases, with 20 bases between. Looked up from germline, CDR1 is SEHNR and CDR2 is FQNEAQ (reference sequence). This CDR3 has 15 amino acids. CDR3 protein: CASSLGEKLSGEQFF. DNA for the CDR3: TGTGCCAGCAGCCTAGGGGAAAAACTCTCGGGTGAGCAGTTCTTC.

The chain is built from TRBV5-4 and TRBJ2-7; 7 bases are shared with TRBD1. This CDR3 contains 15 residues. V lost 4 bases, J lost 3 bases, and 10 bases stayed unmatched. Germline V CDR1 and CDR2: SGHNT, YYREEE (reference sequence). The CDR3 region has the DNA TGTGCCAGCAGCCCAAGGACAGGACCACTCTACGAGCAGTACTTC. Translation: CASSPRTGPLYEQYF. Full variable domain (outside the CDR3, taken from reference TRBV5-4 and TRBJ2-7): ETGVTQSPTHLIKTRGQQVTLRCSSQSGHNTVSWYQQALGQGPQFIFQYYREEENGRGNFPPRFSGLQFPNYSSELNVNALELDDSALYLCASSPRTGPLYEQYFGPGTRLTVT.